This entry is about one T cell receptor (beta chain). Its matching antigen is unknown. This record belongs to a study of shared clonotypes between healthy human individuals. Across the study: The donors, two women and a few men, were aged 18 to 49. Findings and caveats of the study: Naive subsets generally exceeded memory subsets in estimated richness. A few donors shared about 5% of their naive CD4 clonotypes.

V lost 9 bases to trimming and J lost 3 bases, with 5 bases between them. The CDR3 is 11 amino acids. Germline V lookup: CDR1 MNHNS, CDR2 SASEGT. The data were produced by immunoSEQ multiplex PCR, yet TCRdb's version contains in-frame clones alone and is incomplete. The sample shows approximately 2,000,000 clones, roughly 90% of them seen only once. Sequenced: naive CD4+ T cells from PBMCs. Subset meaning: CD45RA+ positively selected. The chain links TRBV6-1 to TRBJ2-2; D not resolved. The origin of this receptor is a man between 18 and 35 years old in good health. Some clones in this sample may be carry-over from other donors' samples. CDR3 DNA sequence: TGTGCCAGTGGAGACACCGGGGAGCTGTTTTTT. This translates into CASGDTGELFF.